This paragraph covers one T cell receptor beta chain sequence. No antigen is known for it. Other DNA sequences within the sample encode an identical CDR3. The data are from a study of cytomegalovirus exposure and HLA in healthy donors. Study-level findings and limits: A link between a missense DCLRE1C variant and TCR beta V- and J-gene trimming emerged from a later analysis. The productive fraction for most TCR beta V segments was about 90% or about 30% in an earlier analysis.

Primers included in the PCR were 60 Vbeta and 13 Jbeta primers. Repertoires were generated with immunoSEQ multiplex PCR, while TCRdb's copy carries only in-frame clones and drops some. The sample consists of roughly 97,000 clones, around 82% of them appearing once. The germline gives CDR1 MNHEY, CDR2 SVGAGI. The germline V and J ends were trimmed by 0 bases and 4 bases, with 9 bases remaining between them. The CDR3 loop spans 14 amino acids. The chain combines TRBV6-5 with TRBJ1-2, with D tentatively TRBD1 (6 bases). This clonotype originated in a middle-aged woman in good health and CMV-seronegative. Sequenced material: PBMCs. The CDR3 loop is CASSYSGGGYGYTF. DNA for the CDR3: TGTGCCAGCAGTTACTCAGGGGGTGGCTATGGCTACACCTTC.